These T cell receptor beta chains were read from a single sample in a study of siplizumab effects on memory and regulatory T cells. Their target antigens are unknown. TCRdb keeps only in-frame clones here, not all; method: immunoSEQ multiplex PCR. The sample lists 900 to 1,000 clones; approximately 78% were seen once. Input material: CFSE-low (dividing) CD8+ T cells sorted from an allogeneic mixed lymphocyte reaction. These receptor sequences come from a human donor in good health; the cells came from an allogeneic mixed lymphocyte reaction. CDR3s include the opening cysteine and the closing phenylalanine or tryptophan. D genes are given only for firm matches. Clone size is stated in some rows and not others, as once, few, many or a class when expanded.

TRBV27	TRBJ1-4	NA	NA	CASSGLLSTNEKLFF	TGTGCCAGCAGTGGACTCCTTTCAACTAATGAAAAACTGTTTTTT
TRBV27	TRBJ2-5	NA	NA	CASSFDSLRQETQYF	TGTGCCAGCAGTTTTGACAGTCTTCGCCAAGAGACCCAGTACTTC
TRBV9	TRBJ2-1	NA	NA	CASSSWGENEQFF	TGTGCCAGCAGCTCATGGGGGGAAAATGAGCAGTTCTTC
TRBV6-4	TRBJ1-1	TRBD1	NA	CASSDGTENTEAFF	TGTGCCAGCAGTGACGGGACAGAGAACACTGAAGCTTTCTTT
TRBV9	TRBJ2-3	TRBD2	NA	CASNLAGGPTDTQYF	TGTGCCAGCAATTTAGCGGGAGGGCCGACAGATACGCAGTATTTT
TRBV4-1	TRBJ1-2	NA	few	CASSQDQGGSGYGYTF	TGCGCCAGCAGCCAAGATCAAGGGGGATCAGGCTATGGCTACACCTTC
TRBV15	TRBJ2-2	NA	once	CATSRGEAGELFF	TGTGCCACCAGCAGAGGTGAGGCCGGGGAGCTGTTTTTT
TRBV5-5	TRBJ1-2	NA	NA	CASSGADRLGEWDYGYTF	TGTGCCAGCAGCGGGGCCGACAGGCTCGGGGAATGGGACTATGGCTACACCTTC
TRBV7-9	TRBJ1-1	NA	few	CASSLTTGDREAFF	TGTGCCAGCAGCTTGACGACGGGAGATCGTGAAGCTTTCTTT
TRBV12-5	TRBJ2-1	TRBD2	once	CASGLTSGVPRQFF	TGTGCTAGTGGTTTGACTAGCGGGGTACCGCGGCAGTTCTTC
TRBV13	TRBJ1-1	NA	few	CASNIWANTEAFF	TGTGCCAGCAACATCTGGGCGAACACTGAAGCTTTCTTT
TRBV15	TRBJ1-2	TRBD1	NA	CATSASGTGGYGYTF	TGTGCCACCAGCGCCTCCGGGACAGGGGGCTATGGCTACACCTTC
TRBV5-8	TRBJ2-5	NA	NA	CASSLYQGQETQYF	TGTGCCAGCAGCTTATACCAGGGGCAAGAGACCCAGTACTTC
TRBV6-7	TRBJ2-5	TRBD1	few	CASRTNYRQGEETQYF	TGTGCCAGCAGAACCAATTACCGACAGGGGGAAGAGACCCAGTACTTC
TRBV7-3	TRBJ2-7	TRBD1	NA	CASSLDGTEGSEQYF	TGTGCCAGCAGCTTAGATGGGACAGAAGGCTCCGAGCAGTACTTC
TRBV5-5	TRBJ1-1	NA	NA	CASSFGRMNTEAFF	TGTGCCAGCAGCTTCGGCAGAATGAACACTGAAGCTTTCTTT
TRBV7-8	TRBJ2-1	NA	NA	CASSLLGKYNEQFF	TGTGCCAGCAGCTTATTGGGCAAATACAATGAGCAGTTCTTC
TRBV7-9	TRBJ2-3	TRBD2	once	CASSPRAGGPGTDTQYF	TGTGCCAGCAGCCCCCGAGCGGGAGGCCCAGGCACAGATACGCAGTATTTT
TRBV9	TRBJ2-1	TRBD2	NA	CASSVSGVAGGVNEQFF	TGTGCCAGCAGCGTCAGTGGGGTAGCGGGGGGGGTAAATGAGCAGTTCTTC
TRBV5-4	TRBJ2-1	TRBD2	few	CASSFGTSNEQFF	TGTGCCAGCAGCTTCGGGACTAGCAATGAGCAGTTCTTC
TRBV4-2	TRBJ1-6	NA	large	CASSQDRTGGRSPLHF	TGTGCCAGCAGCCAAGATCGTACCGGAGGTAGATCACCCCTCCACTTT
TRBV4-2	TRBJ2-1	NA	NA	CASSQDLGLATDEQFF	TGTGCCAGCAGCCAAGATCTAGGTCTAGCGACCGATGAGCAGTTCTTC
TRBV2	TRBJ1-6	NA	NA	CASSEGRGSSPLHF	TGTGCCAGCAGTGAGGGGAGGGGCAGCTCACCCCTCCACTTT
TRBV19	TRBJ1-1	NA	NA	CASSTGWTEAFF	TGTGCCAGTAGTACGGGTTGGACTGAAGCTTTCTTT
TRBV7-9	TRBJ2-7	NA	NA	CASSLGGRDYEQYF	TGTGCCAGCAGCTTAGGGGGGAGAGACTACGAGCAGTACTTC
TRBV30	TRBJ2-3	TRBD2	NA	CAWSSLLAGATDTQYF	TGTGCCTGGAGTTCCTTACTAGCGGGAGCCACAGATACGCAGTATTTT
TRBV7-2	TRBJ2-3	TRBD2	NA	CASSRTSGRTDTQYF	TGTGCCAGCAGTCGGACTAGCGGGAGGACAGATACGCAGTATTTT
TRBV19	TRBJ2-1	TRBD2	NA	CASSTGLNNEQFF	TGTGCCAGTAGTACGGGACTAAACAATGAGCAGTTCTTC
TRBV13	TRBJ2-5	NA	NA	CASSLSGLQETQYF	TGTGCCAGCAGCTTAAGCGGGCTTCAAGAGACCCAGTACTTC
TRBV11-3	TRBJ2-7	NA	NA	CASSLEGSKSYEQYF	TGTGCCAGCAGCTTAGAGGGGTCCAAAAGCTACGAGCAGTACTTC
TRBV13	TRBJ2-7	NA	NA	CASSLRGGAYEQYF	TGTGCCAGCAGCCTGAGGGGCGGAGCCTACGAGCAGTACTTC
TRBV5-5	TRBJ2-6	NA	NA	CASFAQSRANVLTF	TGTGCCAGCTTCGCACAAAGTCGGGCCAACGTCCTGACTTTC
TRBV20-1	TRBJ1-1	TRBD1	NA	CSVIQGAEAFF	TGCAGTGTTATACAGGGGGCTGAAGCTTTCTTT
TRBV7-2	TRBJ2-5	TRBD2	NA	CASSSGLAAQETQYF	TGTGCCAGCAGCTCGGGACTAGCGGCCCAAGAGACCCAGTACTTC
TRBV6-4	TRBJ1-2	NA	NA	CASSPTENYGYTF	TGTGCCAGCAGTCCGACAGAAAACTATGGCTACACCTTC
TRBV2	TRBJ1-1	NA	NA	CASSEYSGMNTEAFF	TGTGCCAGCAGTGAATATTCCGGCATGAACACTGAAGCTTTCTTT
TRBV5-8	TRBJ2-5	TRBD1	few	CASSDRGDETQYF	TGTGCCAGCAGCGACAGGGGTGATGAGACCCAGTACTTC
TRBV4-2	TRBJ1-2	NA	NA	CASSLDGGTGVFNYGYTF	TGTGCCAGCAGCTTGGACGGGGGCACCGGGGTATTTAACTATGGCTACACCTTC
TRBV19	TRBJ2-7	TRBD2	NA	CASSIEGAGVGEQYF	TGTGCCAGTAGTATAGAAGGGGCGGGAGTAGGCGAGCAGTACTTC
TRBV7-2	TRBJ2-7	NA	few	CASSLLLNTYEQYF	TGTGCCAGCAGCTTATTACTGAATACCTACGAGCAGTACTTC
TRBV4-1	TRBJ1-2	NA	few	CASSPGIGGGFGYTF	TGCGCCAGCAGCCCCGGTATCGGGGGGGGCTTTGGCTACACCTTC
TRBV27	TRBJ2-4	TRBD2	NA	CASSLSTAGRYIQYF	TGTGCCAGCAGTTTGTCGACAGCGGGGAGGTACATTCAGTACTTC
TRBV4-1	TRBJ2-7	NA	few	CASSQEEESSYEQYF	TGCGCCAGCAGCCAAGAGGAAGAGAGCTCCTACGAGCAGTACTTC
TRBV11-2	TRBJ2-1	NA	NA	CASSSLGGYNEQFF	TGTGCCAGCAGCTCCCTAGGGGGCTACAATGAGCAGTTCTTC
TRBV11-2	TRBJ2-3	NA	NA	CASSSTMREATDTQYF	TGTGCCAGCAGCTCAACGATGAGGGAAGCAACAGATACGCAGTATTTT
TRBV4-3	TRBJ2-2	NA	once	CASSQGLALNTGELFF	TGCGCCAGCAGCCAAGGTCTAGCCTTGAACACCGGGGAGCTGTTTTTT
TRBV7-3	TRBJ1-1	TRBD1	NA	CASSLTGGRNTEAFF	TGTGCCAGCAGCTTAACAGGGGGCAGGAACACTGAAGCTTTCTTT